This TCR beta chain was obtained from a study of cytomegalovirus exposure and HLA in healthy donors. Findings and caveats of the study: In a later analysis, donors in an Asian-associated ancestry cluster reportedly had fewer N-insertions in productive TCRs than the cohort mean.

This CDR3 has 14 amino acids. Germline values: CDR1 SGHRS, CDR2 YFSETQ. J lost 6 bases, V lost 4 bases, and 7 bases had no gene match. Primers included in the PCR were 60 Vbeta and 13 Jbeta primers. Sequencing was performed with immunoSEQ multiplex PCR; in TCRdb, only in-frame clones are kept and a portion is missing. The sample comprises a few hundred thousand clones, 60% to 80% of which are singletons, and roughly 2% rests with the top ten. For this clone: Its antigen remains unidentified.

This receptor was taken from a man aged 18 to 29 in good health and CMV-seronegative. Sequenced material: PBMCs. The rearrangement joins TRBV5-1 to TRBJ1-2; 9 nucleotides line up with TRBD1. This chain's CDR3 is CASSPGTGLHGYTF. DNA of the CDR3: TGCGCCAGCAGCCCCGGGACAGGGCTCCATGGCTACACCTTC.